Listed below are T cell receptor beta chains from one sample, sequenced in a study of OX40 agonist ivuxolimab in advanced cancers. TCRdb's copy holds only in-frame clones and misses some; the assay was immunoSEQ multiplex PCR. The repertoire consists of some 40,000 clones, with around 89% occurring once and the leading ten covering roughly 0.53%. Source: CD4+ or CD8+ T cells sorted from blood, taken in a trial of the OX40 agonist ivuxolimab. The source is an adult with an advanced solid tumor such as melanoma, head and neck, liver or kidney cancer. CDR3s include the opening cysteine and the closing phenylalanine or tryptophan. The D gene is left open where the match is weak. Size tells how often a clone was seen (once, few, many) or the class of an expanded clone, and some rows leave it out.

CDR3 | DNA | size | J | V | D
CASSYEGTTNEKLFF | TGTGCCAGCAGTTACGAGGGGACAACTAATGAAAAACTGTTTTTT | . | TRBJ1-4 | TRBV6-5 | .
CASSSPPRQETQYF | TGTGCCAGCAGTTCACCCCCCCGGCAAGAGACCCAGTACTTC | . | TRBJ2-5 | TRBV6-6 | .
CASSGEVRSNEKLFF | TGTGCCAGCAGCGGCGAGGTCCGGTCTAATGAAAAACTGTTTTTT | . | TRBJ1-4 | TRBV9 | .
CAISRTSGFGVDEQFF | TGTGCCATCAGCAGGACTAGTGGTTTCGGAGTCGATGAGCAGTTCTTC | few | TRBJ2-1 | TRBV10-3 | TRBD2
CASSQEGRLGTEAFF | TGCGCCAGCAGCCAAGAAGGGCGGTTGGGCACTGAAGCTTTCTTT | . | TRBJ1-1 | TRBV4-3 | .
CASRLTGTDYNEQFF | TGTGCCAGCAGGTTAACCGGGACAGATTACAATGAGCAGTTCTTC | . | TRBJ2-1 | TRBV7-3 | TRBD1
CASSPSARGGEQYF | TGTGCCAGCTCACCCTCCGCCAGGGGTGGCGAGCAGTACTTC | few | TRBJ2-7 | TRBV18 | .
CASSPGQGARYGYTF | TGTGCCAGCTCACCGGGACAGGGGGCAAGGTATGGCTACACCTTC | . | TRBJ1-2 | TRBV18 | TRBD1
CASKRQTNTEAFF | TGTGCCAGCAAGAGACAGACGAACACTGAAGCTTTCTTT | . | TRBJ1-1 | TRBV2 | .
CASKGQDRRYEQYF | TGTGCCAGCAAGGGACAGGACAGGCGTTACGAGCAGTACTTC | . | TRBJ2-7 | TRBV28 | TRBD1
CASSDPDTPEQYF | TGCGCCAGCAGTGACCCAGACACTCCCGAGCAGTACTTC | . | TRBJ2-7 | TRBV10-1 | .
CASSSRRTMVTEAFF | TGTGCCAGCAGTTCGAGACGTACAATGGTAACTGAAGCTTTCTTT | . | TRBJ1-1 | TRBV7-2 | .
CASARWGSYEQYF | TGTGCCAGCGCCCGGTGGGGGTCCTACGAGCAGTACTTC | few | TRBJ2-7 | TRBV5-4 | .
CASSFERDTQYF | TGTGCCAGCAGCTTTGAGCGAGATACGCAGTATTTT | once | TRBJ2-3 | TRBV7-3 | .
CASSLGQGMSGNTIYF | TGCGCCAGCAGCCTGGGACAGGGAATGAGTGGAAACACCATATATTTT | . | TRBJ1-3 | TRBV5-1 | TRBD1
CASSLAAGPPTFF | TGTGCCAGCAGCTTGGCCGCGGGGCCCCCGACGTTCTTC | . | TRBJ2-1 | TRBV5-6 | .
CASSSPTGMTDTQYF | TGTGCCAGCAGCTCCCCGACAGGAATGACAGATACGCAGTATTTT | . | TRBJ2-3 | TRBV11-2 | .
CASSLDQAYNEQFF | TGCGCCAGCAGCTTGGATCAGGCCTACAATGAGCAGTTCTTC | . | TRBJ2-1 | TRBV5-1 | .
CASSEDRTSTDTQYF | TGTGCCAGCAGCGAGGACAGGACTAGCACAGATACGCAGTATTTT | once | TRBJ2-3 | TRBV7-3 | TRBD1
CASTEQNNQPQHF | TGTGCCAGCACAGAACAGAACAATCAGCCCCAGCATTTT | few | TRBJ1-5 | TRBV6-6 | .
CASSLWQSNQPQHF | TGTGCCAGCAGCTTGTGGCAGTCCAATCAGCCCCAGCATTTT | . | TRBJ1-5 | TRBV5-4 | .
CASSIDLTALGTQYF | TGTGCCAGTAGTATAGATTTAACCGCCCTGGGTACGCAGTATTTT | . | TRBJ2-3 | TRBV19 | .
CASSLLARENNSPLHF | TGTGCCAGCAGTTTACTGGCCAGGGAGAATAATTCACCCCTCCACTTT | . | TRBJ1-6 | TRBV27 | .
CASSSPGETDTQYF | TGTGCCAGCAGCTCCCCAGGGGAAACAGATACGCAGTATTTT | . | TRBJ2-3 | TRBV4-2 | .
CASSDPRFRGAQYF | TGTGCCAGCAGTGACCCCCGTTTTCGCGGGGCGCAGTACTTC | few | TRBJ2-7 | TRBV2 | .
CASRRGEYGNTIYF | TGTGCCAGCCGAAGGGGTGAATATGGAAACACCATATATTTT | once | TRBJ1-3 | TRBV6-1 | .
CASSLASVGGYEQYF | TGTGCCAGCAGCTTGGCATCGGTTGGCGGCTACGAGCAGTACTTC | . | TRBJ2-7 | TRBV5-4 | .
CASSSLSGADTQYF | TGCGCCAGCAGCTCCCTATCAGGGGCAGATACGCAGTATTTT | . | TRBJ2-3 | TRBV5-1 | .
CASSLVGSSGANVLTF | TGTGCCAGCAGTTTAGTGGGGTCCTCTGGGGCCAACGTCCTGACTTTC | . | TRBJ2-6 | TRBV28 | .
CASSAGTGGSNTEAFF | TGTGCCAGCAGTGCCGGGACAGGGGGCTCGAACACTGAAGCTTTCTTT | . | TRBJ1-1 | TRBV2 | TRBD1
CASSSGQGAHGYTF | TGTGCCAGCAGCTCGGGACAGGGGGCACATGGCTACACCTTC | . | TRBJ1-2 | TRBV5-4 | TRBD1
CASSSSGRSSYNEQFF | TGTGCCAGCAGCTCTAGCGGTCGAAGCTCCTACAATGAGCAGTTCTTC | once | TRBJ2-1 | TRBV5-4 | TRBD2
CASSQGSPYEQYF | TGCGCCAGCAGCCAAGGTAGTCCTTACGAGCAGTACTTC | . | TRBJ2-7 | TRBV4-3 | .
CATSRARLVGGTEAFF | TGTGCCACCAGCAGAGCCCGGTTGGTGGGGGGGACAGAAGCTTTCTTT | . | TRBJ1-1 | TRBV15 | .
CASSISLQEVYGYTF | TGTGCCAGTAGTATAAGTCTACAGGAGGTGTATGGCTACACCTTC | . | TRBJ1-2 | TRBV19 | .
CASSIGPRDRYNQPQHF | TGTGCCAGTAGTATCGGGCCAAGGGACCGTTACAATCAGCCCCAGCATTTT | . | TRBJ1-5 | TRBV19 | .
CASSLPSYEQYF | TGTGCCAGCAGCTTGCCCTCCTACGAGCAGTACTTC | . | TRBJ2-7 | TRBV5-4 | .
CASSARDGGNTIYF | TGTGCCAGCAGCGCCCGGGACGGAGGAAACACCATATATTTT | . | TRBJ1-3 | TRBV7-9 | .
CASSQDRNQPQHF | TGTGCCAGCAGCCAAGACCGCAATCAGCCCCAGCATTTT | . | TRBJ1-5 | TRBV4-2 | .
CASSLAGEQYF | TGTGCCAGCAGCTTAGCAGGAGAGCAGTACTTC | . | TRBJ2-7 | TRBV7-6 | .
CASRVQGDGTEAFF | TGTGCCAGCAGAGTTCAGGGGGATGGCACTGAAGCTTTCTTT | . | TRBJ1-1 | TRBV2 | TRBD1
CASSSRGRDQPQHF | TGTGCCAGCAGCTCCAGGGGGCGGGATCAGCCCCAGCATTTT | . | TRBJ1-5 | TRBV2 | TRBD1